The clone carrying this TCR beta chain was detected many times. The CDR3 is 16 amino acids. J lost 5 bases, V lost 0 bases, and 6 bases had no gene match. Germline V gene sequence: CDR1 SGHVS, CDR2 FNYEAQ. The sample is drawn from a study of T cell repertoires in cytomegalovirus infection. TCRdb independently ran MiXCR on the reads; one entry per CDR3 protein. The table includes about 450,000 distinct CDR3 sequences, approximately 31% detected once. The sequencing input was PBMCs. The TCR was taken from a human donor in good health (CMV status not recorded). Some clones in this sample may be carry-over from other donors' samples. V gene TRBV7-6 combines with J gene TRBJ2-5; 10 nucleotides agree with TRBD2. The CDR3 sequence is CASSLANSGGVETQYF. The CDR3 DNA follows: TGTGCCAGCAGCTTAGCTAACAGCGGGGGGGTGGAGACCCAGTACTTC.